This note documents a single TCR beta chain sequence. Antigen specificity is unknown. This sample was taken from a study of CD8 T cells in Susac syndrome. Study-level results: The TCR sequencing and HLA analysis in the study involved a relatively small number of individuals, as the study acknowledged.

This CDR3 is built from 12 residues. The germline gives CDR1 SGHVS, CDR2 FQNEAQ. Trimming removed 9 bases at V and 5 bases at J, with 12 bases between. When the RNA was reverse transcribed, random hexamers were used with an input of roughly 0.45 to 1 ug. A multiplex approach, immunoSEQ multiplex PCR, amplified TCR beta CDR3 across 54 Vbeta and 13 Jbeta. TCRdb called the immunoSEQ multiplex PCR reads again in MiXCR, with one record for every CDR3 protein. This table has fewer than 85,000 distinct CDR3 sequences, less than 95% appearing once. Peripheral blood CD8+ and CD4+ T cells were profiled by TCR beta sequencing. As judged by recently defined diagnostic criteria, patients with Susac syndrome had definite or probable disease.

Material: CD8+ T cells from PBMCs. The receptor was isolated from a human donor with Susac syndrome. The V gene is TRBV7-8, the J gene TRBJ2-3; D gene unclear. The CDR3 DNA reads as TGTGCCAGTACACCCACGGGAGATACGCAGTATTTT. It encodes CASTPTGDTQYF.